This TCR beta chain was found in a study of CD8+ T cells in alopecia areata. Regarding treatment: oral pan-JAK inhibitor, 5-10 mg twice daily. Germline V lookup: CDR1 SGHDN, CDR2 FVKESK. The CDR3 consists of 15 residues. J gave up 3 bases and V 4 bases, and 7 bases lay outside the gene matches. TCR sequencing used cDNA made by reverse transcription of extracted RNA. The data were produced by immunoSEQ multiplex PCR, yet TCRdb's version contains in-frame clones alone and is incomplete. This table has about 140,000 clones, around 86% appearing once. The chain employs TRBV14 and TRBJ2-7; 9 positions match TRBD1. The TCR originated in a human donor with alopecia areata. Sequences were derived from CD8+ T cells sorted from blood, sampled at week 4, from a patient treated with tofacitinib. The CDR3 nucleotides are TGTGCCAGCAGCCGGGGACAGGGCCTGTACTACGAGCAGTACTTC. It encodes CASSRGQGLYYEQYF. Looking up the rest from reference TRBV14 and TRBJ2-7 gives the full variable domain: EAGVTQFPSHSVIEKGQTVTLRCDPISGHDNLYWYRRVMGKEIKFLLHFVKESKQDESGMPNNRFLAERTGGTYSTLKVQPAELEDSGVYFCASSRGQGLYYEQYFGPGTRLTVT.